What follows are 29 T cell receptor beta chains derived from one specimen sequenced in a study of T cell changes during pregnancy in multiple sclerosis. The protocol was immunoSEQ multiplex PCR, while the TCRdb copy is restricted to in-frame clones and leaves out a portion. The repertoire holds under 40,000 clones, with under 95% as singletons. This sample comprised CD4+ T cells from peripheral blood mononuclear cells, obtained in the third trimester of pregnancy. The receptors shown here come from a female donor in good health, enrolled as a control in a pregnancy study.

This rearrangement joins TRBV6-1 to TRBJ2-7; possible D gene TRBD2, 7 bases. The V gene lost 4 bases and the J gene lost 3 bases, with 19 bases spanning the gap. The CDR3 runs to 16 residues. The germline V gene encodes CDR1 MNHNS and CDR2 SASEGT. The CDR3 DNA reads TGTGCCAGCAGTGCTAACCCAGGGAGGGGGGGCTACGAGCAGTACTTC. As protein: CASSANPGRGGYEQYF.

The CDR3 reads CASSLTGMGNQPQHF. In nucleotides, the CDR3 is TGTGCCAGCAGCTTGACAGGGATGGGCAATCAGCCCCAGCATTTT. The V gene is TRBV5-8, the J gene TRBJ1-5; the D gene is possibly TRBD1 (6 bases). Germline CDR1 SGHTS, CDR2 YDEGEE. The CDR3 has 15 amino acids. V was cut by 1 base and J by 2 bases, with 10 bases left in between.

The chain recombines TRBV19 with TRBJ2-7; 7 bases are a match to TRBD1. V lost 6 bases, J lost 4 bases, and 18 bases stayed unmatched. The germline V gene has CDR1 LNHDA and CDR2 SQIVND (reference sequence). CDR3 length: 17 residues. This CDR3 reads CASSPDHRGMVGYEQYF. CDR3 DNA sequence: TGTGCCAGTAGCCCGGACCACAGGGGAATGGTCGGATACGAGCAGTACTTC. Looking up the rest from reference TRBV19 and TRBJ2-7 gives the full variable domain: DGGITQSPKYLFRKEGQNVTLSCEQNLNHDAMYWYRQDPGQGLRLIYYSQIVNDFQKGDIAEGYSVSREKKESFPLTVTSAQKNPTAFYLCASSPDHRGMVGYEQYFGPGTRLTVT.

With respect to this clone: One junction end disagrees with the germline gene, perhaps due to a read error. V is TRBV10-3 and J is TRBJ1-5; 8 bases agree with TRBD1. Germline loops: CDR1 ENHRY, CDR2 SYGVKD. There are 14 residues in the CDR3. Here the CDR3 DNA reads TGTGCCACCAGTCCAGGGGGCGTAGGTCAGCCCCAGCATTTT. It specifies CATSPGGVGQPQHF.

J is TRBJ1-2 and V is TRBV19; tentatively, D is TRBD1 (6 bases). CDR3 size: 15 residues. Trimming stripped 1 base from V and 2 bases from J, with 11 bases between. Germline V gene data show CDR1 as LNHDA and CDR2 as SQIVND (reference sequence). CDR3 region: CASSIVQGQNYGYTF. The CDR3 DNA sequence: TGTGCCAGTAGTATAGTCCAGGGACAAAACTATGGCTACACCTTC.

In its sample, this clone was seen once. This chain links TRBV19 with TRBJ2-5, with 9 bases lining up with TRBD2. The V and J ends lost 8 bases and 7 bases, in that order; junction bases with no gene match: 14. Germline assignment: CDR1 LNHDA and CDR2 SQIVND (reference sequence). The CDR3 length is 15 residues. The CDR3 sequence is CASSGLAGSVGTQYF. CDR3 in DNA: TGTGCCAGTTCCGGCCTAGCGGGGTCTGTGGGGACCCAGTACTTC.

CDR3 protein: CASRGSGRGETQYF. The CDR3 nucleotides read TGTGCCAGCAGGGGTAGCGGGAGGGGGGAGACCCAGTACTTC. V usage is TRBV6-6 and J usage is TRBJ2-5, with TRBD2 matching 11 bases. The junction had 5 bases not matched to a gene; V was cut back by 6 bases and J by 5 bases. Germline V gene sequence: CDR1 MNHNY, CDR2 SVGAGI (reference sequence). This CDR3 contains 14 residues.

This chain uses TRBV2 with TRBJ2-3; 9 bases are shared with TRBD2. The CDR3 is 15 amino acids. Germline CDR1 reads SNHLY; CDR2 reads FYNNEI. V lost 9 bases, J lost 2 bases, and 9 bases stayed unmatched. DNA for the CDR3: TGTGCCAGGGGAGGAGCGGGAGGACCCACAGATACGCAGTATTTT. This sequence encodes CARGGAGGPTDTQYF.

The rearrangement uses TRBV11-2 and TRBJ2-5; weak D call: TRBD2 (6 bases). Per the germline V gene, CDR1 is SGHAT and CDR2 is FQNNGV. Deletions cut 5 bases from V and 5 bases from J, with 18 bases between. The CDR3 sequence is 15 residues long. This CDR3 reads CASSPPLRGGETQYF. The CDR3, as DNA: TGTGCCAGCAGCCCACCACTCCGTGGAGGGGAGACCCAGTACTTC.

The rearrangement links TRBV12-5 to TRBJ1-5, with 9 positions matching TRBD1. V dropped 5 bases and J dropped 3; count of bases not matched to a gene: 5. Germline lookup yields CDR1 LGHNT and CDR2 FRNRAP. The CDR3 length is 15 residues. The CDR3 DNA reads TGTGCTAGTGGTCCGGGACAGGGTGACAATCAGCCCCAGCATTTT. It encodes CASGPGQGDNQPQHF. Full variable domain (rest looked up from reference TRBV12-5 and TRBJ1-5): DARVTQTPRHKVTEMGQEVTMRCQPILGHNTVFWYRQTMMQGLELLAYFRNRAPLDDSGMPKDRFSAEMPDATLATLKIQPSEPRDSAVYFCASGPGQGDNQPQHFGDGTRLSIL.

The gene calls are TRBV12-5 and TRBJ1-1, with a tentative D call TRBD1 (5 bases). In germline, CDR1 is LGHNT, CDR2 FRNRAP. The CDR3 is 16 amino acids. Trimming removed 7 bases at V and 4 bases at J, with 22 bases between. In DNA form, the CDR3 reads TGTGCTAGTGCTAGGTGGGGGGGAAACCCGGGCACTGAAGCTTTCTTT. Translation gives CASARWGGNPGTEAFF. Based on the CDR3 plus reference TRBV12-5 and TRBJ1-1, the full variable domain is DARVTQTPRHKVTEMGQEVTMRCQPILGHNTVFWYRQTMMQGLELLAYFRNRAPLDDSGMPKDRFSAEMPDATLATLKIQPSEPRDSAVYFCASARWGGNPGTEAFFGQGTRLTVV.

The chain joins TRBV2 to TRBJ2-7; 7 bases line up with TRBD2. CDR3 size: 15 residues. J lost 2 bases, V lost 7 bases, and 11 bases had no gene match. Germline V lookup: CDR1 SNHLY, CDR2 FYNNEI. In DNA, the CDR3 is TGTGCCAGCAAGACGGCGGCGGGAGAGGCCTACGAGCAGTACTTC. Translating gives CASKTAAGEAYEQYF.

Turning to this clone: One junction end disagrees with the germline gene, perhaps due to a read error. The chain couples TRBV5-1 to TRBJ2-3, with 8 bases fitting TRBD1. The CDR3 runs 14 residues. Germline V gives CDR1 SGHRS, CDR2 YFSETQ. CDR3 residues: CACRDGTGLDTQYF. The CDR3 DNA reads as TGCGCCTGCAGAGACGGGACAGGATTGGATACGCAGTATTTT.

The chain is built from TRBV27 and TRBJ2-7, with D unresolved. The CDR3 loop spans 13 amino acids. CDR1 is MNHEY and CDR2 is SMNVEV in the germline V gene (reference sequence). V was trimmed by 6 bases and J by 1 base, leaving 10 bases between them. CDR3 nucleotides: TGTGCCAGCAGGCGCGACGGGTCCTACGAGCAGTACTTC. Its protein is CASRRDGSYEQYF.

This rearrangement joins TRBV4-2 to TRBJ1-3, with D perhaps matching TRBD1 (5 bases). The V end lost 0 bases, the J end lost 0 bases, and 9 bases lay between the germline ends. Germline values: CDR1 LGHNA, CDR2 YNFKEQ. The CDR3 is made up of 16 amino acids. The CDR3 nucleotides read TGTGCCAGCAGCCAAGATTTCCAGGGCTCTGGAAACACCATATATTTT. This codes for CASSQDFQGSGNTIYF.

This chain uses TRBV28 with TRBJ2-7; possibly TRBD2 for D (6 bases). The CDR3 runs to 14 residues. Per germline, CDR1 MDHEN and CDR2 SYDVKM. Trimming shortened V by 11 bases and J by 0 bases, and 17 bases separated the two germline ends. The CDR3 bases are TGTGCCGCGGAGGGGCGGCAGAGCTCCTACGAGCAGTACTTC. Amino acid sequence: CAAEGRQSSYEQYF.

The rearrangement links TRBV27 to TRBJ1-4; TRBD1 aligns across 9 bases. Trimming removed 5 bases from V and 5 bases from J; junction bases left unmatched: 6. The CDR3 extends over 15 amino acids. Germline V CDR1 and CDR2: MNHEY, SMNVEV (reference sequence). CDR3 residues: CASSQPTGGNEKLFF. The CDR3 region has the DNA TGTGCCAGCAGTCAACCGACAGGGGGAAATGAAAAACTGTTTTTT.

The rearrangement joins TRBV9 to TRBJ2-2; TRBD2 matches 8 bases. Germline CDR1 and CDR2: SGDLS and YYNGEE. The CDR3 is made up of 16 amino acids. V was pared by 1 base and J by 0 bases, with 2 bases of the junction left unmatched. The CDR3 region is CASSVIAGPNTGELFF. The DNA of the CDR3 is TGTGCCAGCAGCGTAATAGCGGGGCCGAACACCGGGGAGCTGTTTTTT.

The chain has TRBV5-6 and TRBJ1-1; possible D gene TRBD1, 5 bases. CDR1 is SGHDT and CDR2 is YYEEEE in the germline V gene. Trimming removed 5 bases at V and 1 base at J, with 9 bases between. This CDR3 is built from 13 residues. CDR3 DNA sequence: TGTGCCAGCAGGGGGCGGGGGAACACTGAAGCTTTCTTT. It specifies CASRGRGNTEAFF.

This clone has just one count. The chain couples TRBV9 to TRBJ2-1; TRBD2 matches 7 bases. The germline V gene has CDR1 SGDLS and CDR2 YYNGEE. This CDR3 comprises 15 residues. The V gene end was trimmed by 2 bases and the J gene end by 1 base; junction bases not matched to a gene: 3. The CDR3, as DNA: TGTGCCAGCAGCGTTCCCGGGGGGTCCTACAATGAGCAGTTCTTC. Protein product: CASSVPGGSYNEQFF.

This chain joins TRBV5-1 and TRBJ2-3, with 8 bases identical to TRBD2. Germline CDR1 SGHRS, CDR2 YFSETQ. Unmatched junction bases numbered 8, after V lost 4 bases and J lost 1 base. This CDR3 region has 16 residues. The CDR3 protein is CASSRTGGQGTDTQYF. The CDR3 DNA follows: TGCGCCAGCAGCCGCACGGGGGGGCAAGGCACAGATACGCAGTATTTT.

The chain carries TRBV28 and TRBJ1-2; maybe TRBD1 (5 bases). This CDR3 spans 15 amino acids. From germline, CDR1 is MDHEN and CDR2 SYDVKM. The V and J ends lost 4 bases and 5 bases respectively, with 17 bases between them. CDR3 DNA sequence: TGTGCCAGCAGTTCCCCGCCAGGGTCTTTGTATGGCTACACCTTC. It yields the protein CASSSPPGSLYGYTF.

The rearrangement joins TRBV19 to TRBJ1-5, with TRBD1 identical over 9 bases. The CDR3 spans 15 residues. Germline V lookup: CDR1 LNHDA, CDR2 SQIVND (reference sequence). V dropped 6 bases and J dropped 9; count of bases not matched to a gene: 12. CDR3 residues: CASSLLTGGIWPQHF. The CDR3 DNA follows: TGTGCCAGTAGCCTCTTGACAGGGGGGATATGGCCCCAGCATTTT.

The chain carries TRBV10-1 and TRBJ1-2, with TRBD1 identical over 8 bases. Germline CDR1 reads WNHNN; CDR2 reads SYGVQD (reference sequence). This CDR3 is 15 amino acids long. V gave up 3 bases and J gave up 4 bases; unmatched junction bases: 7. DNA for the CDR3: TGCGCCAGCAGTGACGGACAGGGACAAGGCTATGGCTACACCTTC. It codes for CASSDGQGQGYGYTF.

This clone was recorded only once. V usage is TRBV19 and J usage is TRBJ1-5; D is uncertain. Deletions cut 3 bases from V and 5 bases from J, with 8 bases between. The CDR3 spans 13 residues. Germline lookup yields CDR1 LNHDA and CDR2 SQIVND (reference sequence). The CDR3 nucleotides are TGTGCCAGTAGTATGGCAGGCCATCAGCCCCAGCATTTT. Residues: CASSMAGHQPQHF.

The genes are TRBV5-1 and TRBJ2-2, with TRBD2 matching over 13 bases. The CDR3 is 16 amino acids. CDR1 SGHRS and CDR2 YFSETQ come from the germline V gene. V dropped 4 bases and J dropped 7; count of bases not matched to a gene: 7. The CDR3 coding sequence is TGCGCCAGCAGCCCCCCGGGACTAGCGGGGATCGGGGAGCTGTTTTTT. Residues: CASSPPGLAGIGELFF.

The rearrangement uses TRBV28 and TRBJ2-2, with D tentatively TRBD1 (6 bases). CDR1 is MDHEN, CDR2 SYDVKM, per germline. The V gene lost 7 bases and the J gene lost 3 bases, with 24 bases spanning the gap. CDR3 length: 18 residues. DNA for the CDR3: TGTGCCAGCACCAGGACAGTCTTCAGTCATTTACACACCGGGGAGCTGTTTTTT. This encodes CASTRTVFSHLHTGELFF.

V and J are TRBV7-8 and TRBJ1-4; possibly TRBD1 for D (6 bases). The CDR3 is 14 residues long. V was clipped by 2 bases and J by 6 bases, with 10 bases between them. Germline V lookup: CDR1 SGHVS, CDR2 FQNEAQ. The CDR3 DNA is TGTGCCAGCAGCTTAACGAACAGGGATGAAAAACTGTTTTTT. Amino acid sequence: CASSLTNRDEKLFF. The whole variable domain, filled in from reference TRBV7-8 and TRBJ1-4, reads GAGVSQSPRYKVAKRGQDVALRCDPISGHVSLFWYQQALGQGPEFLTYFQNEAQLDKSGLPSDRFFAERPEGSVSTLKIQRTQQEDSAVYLCASSLTNRDEKLFFGSGTQLSVL.

The chain is built from TRBV15 and TRBJ1-5; 7 bases align to TRBD1. The length of the CDR3 is 17 residues. CDR1 and CDR2 (germline): LNHNV, YYDKDF (reference sequence). V trimming: 2 bases; J trimming: 4 bases; junction bases outside the gene matches: 11. DNA of the CDR3: TGTGCCACCAGCAGACCCTTGAGGACAGGAGGAAATCAGCCCCAGCATTTT. Its protein is CATSRPLRTGGNQPQHF.